The rows below give T cell receptor beta chains drawn from one sample of a study of shared clonotypes between healthy human individuals. The data were produced by immunoSEQ multiplex PCR, yet TCRdb's version contains in-frame clones alone and is incomplete. The profile shows about 520,000 clones, 95% to 97% of them singletons. Sequenced: naive CD4+ T cells sorted from blood. The receptor set was obtained from a woman aged 25 to 39 in good health. Each CDR3 is given with its conserved first and last residue. The order of the fields is V gene, J gene, D gene, clone size, CDR3 protein, CDR3 DNA. The D gene is left open where the match is weak. Expanded clones get a size class; other rows say once, few or many, or leave the size out.

v_call: TRBV6-4
j_call: TRBJ1-1
d_call: .
clone_size: .
cdr3_aa: CASSAQGFYTEAFF
cdr3_nt: TGTGCCAGCAGTGCCCAGGGATTTTACACTGAAGCTTTCTTT

v_call: TRBV28
j_call: TRBJ2-5
d_call: TRBD1
clone_size: .
cdr3_aa: CASSMDRVEETQYF
cdr3_nt: TGTGCCAGCAGTATGGACAGGGTAGAAGAGACCCAGTACTTC

v_call: TRBV9
j_call: TRBJ2-2
d_call: TRBD1
clone_size: .
cdr3_aa: CASSSRTGYTGELFF
cdr3_nt: TGTGCCAGCAGCTCACGGACAGGGTACACCGGGGAGCTGTTTTTT

v_call: TRBV10-1
j_call: TRBJ1-1
d_call: .
clone_size: few
cdr3_aa: CASSDKAGQNTEAFF
cdr3_nt: TGCGCCAGCAGTGATAAGGCAGGGCAGAACACTGAAGCTTTCTTT

v_call: TRBV6-1
j_call: TRBJ2-1
d_call: .
clone_size: .
cdr3_aa: CASTQHVYNEQFF
cdr3_nt: TGTGCCAGCACTCAACACGTCTACAATGAGCAGTTCTTC

v_call: TRBV28
j_call: TRBJ1-1
d_call: TRBD1
clone_size: .
cdr3_aa: CASSWGQGVEAFF
cdr3_nt: TGTGCCAGCAGTTGGGGACAGGGGGTAGAAGCTTTCTTT

v_call: TRBV11-2
j_call: TRBJ1-5
d_call: TRBD1
clone_size: .
cdr3_aa: CASSPTGTVQPQHF
cdr3_nt: TGTGCCAGCAGCCCTACGGGGACAGTTCAGCCCCAGCATTTT

v_call: TRBV25-1
j_call: TRBJ1-1
d_call: .
clone_size: .
cdr3_aa: CASMGTPMNTEAFF
cdr3_nt: TGTGCCAGCATGGGGACACCGATGAACACTGAAGCTTTCTTT

v_call: TRBV5-1
j_call: TRBJ2-1
d_call: TRBD2
clone_size: .
cdr3_aa: CASSLGTSGRGRNEQFF
cdr3_nt: TGCGCCAGCAGCTTGGGGACTAGCGGGAGGGGGCGGAATGAGCAGTTCTTC

v_call: TRBV10-1
j_call: TRBJ2-7
d_call: .
clone_size: .
cdr3_aa: CASSESWGHGDEQYF
cdr3_nt: TGCGCCAGCAGTGAGTCGTGGGGACACGGCGACGAGCAGTACTTC

v_call: TRBV7-9
j_call: TRBJ2-7
d_call: .
clone_size: .
cdr3_aa: CASRLASDYEQYF
cdr3_nt: TGTGCCAGCAGACTCGCGAGCGACTACGAGCAGTACTTC

v_call: TRBV7-3
j_call: TRBJ2-7
d_call: .
clone_size: .
cdr3_aa: CASSLAGWGEAQYF
cdr3_nt: TGTGCCAGCAGCTTAGCCGGTTGGGGGGAGGCGCAGTACTTC

v_call: TRBV2
j_call: TRBJ2-2
d_call: TRBD1
clone_size: .
cdr3_aa: CASSEGQGRTGELFF
cdr3_nt: TGTGCCAGCAGTGAGGGACAGGGGAGGACCGGGGAGCTGTTTTTT

v_call: TRBV2
j_call: TRBJ2-3
d_call: .
clone_size: few
cdr3_aa: CASRESRDTQYF
cdr3_nt: TGTGCCAGCAGGGAAAGTAGAGATACGCAGTATTTT

v_call: TRBV28
j_call: TRBJ2-1
d_call: .
clone_size: .
cdr3_aa: CASSPSSGWGEQFF
cdr3_nt: TGTGCCAGCAGTCCCAGCAGTGGGTGGGGGGAGCAGTTCTTC

v_call: TRBV29-1
j_call: TRBJ2-5
d_call: .
clone_size: .
cdr3_aa: CSVEESGEGQYF
cdr3_nt: TGCAGCGTTGAAGAATCCGGGGAAGGGCAGTACTTC

v_call: TRBV6-6
j_call: TRBJ2-1
d_call: .
clone_size: .
cdr3_aa: CASSYSWGGRDEQFF
cdr3_nt: TGTGCCAGCAGTTACTCGTGGGGAGGTAGGGATGAGCAGTTCTTC

v_call: TRBV5-4
j_call: TRBJ2-3
d_call: TRBD2
clone_size: .
cdr3_aa: CASSRNARLAGSTDTQYF
cdr3_nt: TGTGCCAGCAGCCGAAATGCGAGACTAGCGGGAAGCACAGATACGCAGTATTTT

v_call: TRBV2
j_call: TRBJ2-7
d_call: .
clone_size: .
cdr3_aa: CAISRETSYEQYF
cdr3_nt: TGTGCCATCTCACGGGAGACGTCCTACGAGCAGTACTTC

v_call: TRBV7-8
j_call: TRBJ1-5
d_call: .
clone_size: .
cdr3_aa: CASSYRANQPQHF
cdr3_nt: TGTGCCAGCAGCTATAGGGCAAACCAGCCCCAGCATTTT

v_call: TRBV5-4
j_call: TRBJ2-5
d_call: .
clone_size: .
cdr3_aa: CAGSMGTRETQYF
cdr3_nt: TGTGCCGGATCTATGGGGACGAGGGAGACCCAGTACTTC

v_call: TRBV7-2
j_call: TRBJ2-5
d_call: TRBD2
clone_size: .
cdr3_aa: CASSSATSGRTLNKETQYF
cdr3_nt: TGTGCCAGCAGCTCAGCAACTAGCGGGAGGACGTTAAACAAGGAGACCCAGTACTTC

v_call: TRBV18
j_call: TRBJ1-2
d_call: .
clone_size: .
cdr3_aa: CASSPSRDNYGYTF
cdr3_nt: TGTGCCAGCTCACCCTCGCGAGATAACTATGGCTACACCTTC

v_call: TRBV11-2
j_call: TRBJ1-1
d_call: .
clone_size: .
cdr3_aa: CASSLVKGGTEAFF
cdr3_nt: TGTGCCAGCAGCTTAGTCAAGGGTGGCACTGAAGCTTTCTTT

v_call: TRBV19
j_call: TRBJ1-1
d_call: .
clone_size: few
cdr3_aa: CASSILNTEAFF
cdr3_nt: TGTGCCAGTAGTATTCTAAACACTGAAGCTTTCTTT

v_call: TRBV6-5
j_call: TRBJ2-5
d_call: .
clone_size: .
cdr3_aa: CASSYSMRGMGETQYF
cdr3_nt: TGTGCCAGCAGTTACTCGATGAGGGGGATGGGGGAGACCCAGTACTTC

v_call: TRBV28
j_call: TRBJ2-1
d_call: .
clone_size: .
cdr3_aa: CASSLQGSNEQFF
cdr3_nt: TGTGCCAGCAGTTTACAGGGTTCGAATGAGCAGTTCTTC

v_call: TRBV18
j_call: TRBJ2-5
d_call: .
clone_size: .
cdr3_aa: CASSPGGRAGYETQYF
cdr3_nt: TGTGCCAGCTCACCAGGGGGCCGAGCGGGATATGAGACCCAGTACTTC

v_call: TRBV19
j_call: TRBJ2-7
d_call: .
clone_size: .
cdr3_aa: CASSIKGGNSYEQYF
cdr3_nt: TGTGCCAGTAGTATTAAGGGCGGCAATTCCTACGAGCAGTACTTC

v_call: TRBV27
j_call: TRBJ2-1
d_call: TRBD2
clone_size: .
cdr3_aa: CASSLLSSGTYNEQFF
cdr3_nt: TGTGCCAGCAGTTTATTGTCTAGCGGAACGTACAATGAGCAGTTCTTC

v_call: TRBV6-6
j_call: TRBJ1-5
d_call: .
clone_size: .
cdr3_aa: CATRQGGQPQHF
cdr3_nt: TGTGCCACACGTCAGGGTGGACAGCCCCAGCATTTT

v_call: TRBV4-1
j_call: TRBJ1-4
d_call: .
clone_size: .
cdr3_aa: CASSQEGGTNEKLFF
cdr3_nt: TGCGCCAGCAGCCAAGAGGGGGGAACTAATGAAAAACTGTTTTTT